One sample yielded the 5 T cell receptor beta chains listed below, sequenced in a study of somatic mutations in cytotoxic T cells in rheumatoid arthritis. Profiling relied on immunoSEQ multiplex PCR, and the TCRdb table lists in-frame clones only, not all of them. The sample yields roughly 10,000 clones, approximately 91% seen once. Sequencing was carried out using CD4+ T cells sorted from blood. Source of these receptors: a woman aged 18 to 35 with rheumatoid arthritis.

A single count supports this clone. This chain uses TRBV4-3 with TRBJ2-2; 14 nucleotides line up with TRBD2. The CDR3 sequence is 17 residues long. V lost 1 base to trimming and J lost 7 bases; unmatched junction nucleotides: 5. The germline CDR1 and CDR2 sequences are LGHNA and YSLEER. The CDR3 is CASSQGTSGGTSGELFF. CDR3 sequence (DNA): TGCGCCAGCAGCCAAGGGACTAGCGGGGGGACAAGCGGGGAGCTGTTTTTT.

This clone appeared once. V and J are TRBV6-5 and TRBJ1-5, with D hard to call. The CDR3 has 15 residues. Trimming stripped 0 bases from V and 0 bases from J, with 6 bases between. The V gene's germline CDR1 is MNHEY and CDR2 SVGAGI. The CDR3 bases are TGTGCCAGCAGTTACTCTTCAGGTAGCAATCAGCCCCAGCATTTT. The encoded protein is CASSYSSGSNQPQHF.

The CDR3 coding sequence is TGTGCCAGCAGTGAAGCAGAGGGGGTGGGGGGCTACACCTTC. This translates into CASSEAEGVGGYTF. V and J are TRBV2 and TRBJ1-2, with D possibly TRBD1 on 6 matching bases. With 0 bases removed from V and 8 bases from J, the gap between germline ends came to 13 bases. The CDR3 totals 14 residues. The germline V gene has CDR1 SNHLY and CDR2 FYNNEI.

The chain recombines TRBV19 with TRBJ2-6, with D perhaps matching TRBD2 (5 bases). The CDR3 contains 18 residues. Germline CDR1 reads LNHDA; CDR2 reads SQIVND (reference sequence). V lost 10 bases, J lost 1 base, and 23 bases lay in between. The chain's CDR3 is CATNEAGYPQSGANVLTF. The CDR3 region has the DNA TGTGCCACCAACGAGGCGGGTTACCCCCAATCTGGGGCCAACGTCCTGACTTTC.

This clone was observed a single time. V gene TRBV6-1 combines with J gene TRBJ2-5, with 9 bases fitting TRBD1. The CDR3 length is 15 residues. CDR1 and CDR2 from the germline V gene are MNHNS and SASEGT. Trimming took 7 bases from V and 0 from J; bases not matched to a gene: 6. In DNA, the CDR3 is TGTGCCAGCAAGCCGGGACAGGGACACCAAGAGACCCAGTACTTC. Translation gives CASKPGQGHQETQYF.